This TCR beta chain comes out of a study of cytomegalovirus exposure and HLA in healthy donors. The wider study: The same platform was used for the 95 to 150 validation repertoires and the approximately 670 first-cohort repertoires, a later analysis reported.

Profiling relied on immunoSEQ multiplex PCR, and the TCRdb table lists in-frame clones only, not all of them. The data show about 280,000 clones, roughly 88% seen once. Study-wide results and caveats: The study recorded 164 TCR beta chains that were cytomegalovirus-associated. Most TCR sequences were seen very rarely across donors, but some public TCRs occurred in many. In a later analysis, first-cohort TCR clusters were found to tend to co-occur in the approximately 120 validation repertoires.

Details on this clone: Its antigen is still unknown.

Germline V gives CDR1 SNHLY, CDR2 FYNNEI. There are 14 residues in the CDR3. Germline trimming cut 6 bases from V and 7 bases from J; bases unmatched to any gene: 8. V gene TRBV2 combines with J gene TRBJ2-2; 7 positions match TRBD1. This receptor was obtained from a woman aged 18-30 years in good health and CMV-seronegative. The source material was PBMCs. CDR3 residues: CASSGQEVVGELFF. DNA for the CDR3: TGTGCCAGCAGCGGACAGGAGGTGGTCGGGGAGCTGTTTTTT.